These 17 T cell receptor beta chains were sequenced from one sample in a study of T-cell reconstitution after alpha-beta-depleted transplantation in children. Molecular barcoding with unique molecular identifiers was used for the TCRbeta library. TCRdb analysed the PCR reads with MiXCR anew, one entry per CDR3 protein. Found here are 200,000 to 250,000 distinct CDR3 sequences, about 12% of them singletons; the top ten hold roughly 2.8%. The sequenced sample was PBMCs from the stem cell graft donor, obtained from the stem cell graft. The receptors derive from a human donor who donated a stem cell graft to a child with acute lymphoblastic leukemia.

This clonotype was observed at least ten times. The chain employs TRBV3-1 and TRBJ2-1, with D hard to call. From germline, CDR1 is LGHDT and CDR2 YNNKEL (reference sequence). V was cut by 4 bases and J by 7 bases, with 5 bases left in between. This CDR3 contains 11 residues. The CDR3 sequence: CASSLQNEQFF. The DNA for the CDR3 is TGTGCCAGCAGCCTTCAAAATGAGCAGTTCTTC.

This clonotype was picked up many times. The chain recombines TRBV6-5 with TRBJ1-3; D is ambiguous. The CDR3 has 16 residues. Trimming cost V 0 bases and J 0 bases, with 9 bases left between them. Per the germline V gene, CDR1 is MNHEY and CDR2 is SVGAGI. The DNA of the CDR3 is TGTGCCAGCAGTTACTCCCAATCACACTCTGGAAACACCATATATTTT. Translation gives CASSYSQSHSGNTIYF.

There are many counts of this clonotype. The V gene is TRBV20-1, the J gene TRBJ1-5, with D perhaps TRBD1 (5 bases). Germline values: CDR1 DFQATT, CDR2 SNEGSKA (reference sequence). V lost 0 bases and J lost 9, with 18 bases in between. This CDR3 is built from 15 residues. The CDR3 is CSARDWDGLVGPQHF. The CDR3 DNA reads TGCAGTGCTAGAGATTGGGACGGGCTTGTAGGGCCCCAGCATTTT.

This clonotype was seen a handful of times. V is TRBV7-2 and J is TRBJ1-2; D is ambiguous. CDR1 is SGHTA and CDR2 is FQGNSA in the germline V gene. CDR3 length: 15 amino acids. The V end was cut by 0 bases, the J end by 0 bases, with 8 bases between. CDR3 region: CASSLAHGTNYGYTF. The DNA of the CDR3 is TGTGCCAGCAGCTTAGCCCACGGCACTAACTATGGCTACACCTTC.

Details on this clonotype: One end of the junction varies from germline; a read error may be responsible. The rearrangement uses TRBV30 and TRBJ2-7; D may correspond to TRBD1 or TRBD2 (5 bases each). CDR1 and CDR2 (germline): GTSNPN, SVGIG (reference sequence). The CDR3 runs 17 residues. The CDR3 spells CASSALYRDGPSHEQYF. CDR3 sequence (DNA): TGTGCCTCGAGTGCCTTATACCGGGACGGACCTTCTCACGAGCAGTACTTC. The entire variable domain, with the rest obtained from reference TRBV30 and TRBJ2-7, is as follows: SQTIHQWPATLVQPVGSPLSLECTVEGTSNPNLYWYRQAAGRGLQLLFYSVGIGQISSEVPQNLSASRPQDRQFILSSKKLLLSDSGFYLCASSALYRDGPSHEQYFGPGTRLTVT.

The table lists this clonotype with many counts. This sequence joins TRBV5-1 and TRBJ2-3, with TRBD1 identical over 7 bases. This CDR3 has 15 amino acids. Trimming at V came to 4 bases and at J to 4 bases, leaving 9 bases not matched to a gene. Germline V gene lookup returns CDR1 SGHRS and CDR2 YFSETQ. CDR3 bases: TGCGCCAGCAGCCTCGACGGACAGGCGGCAGATACGCAGTATTTT. Its protein is CASSLDGQAADTQYF.

This clonotype was seen many times. V is TRBV28 and J is TRBJ2-1, with 14 bases fitting TRBD2. V shed 7 bases, J shed 5 bases, and the junction held 7 bases outside the gene matches. The CDR3 contains 16 residues. The germline gives CDR1 MDHEN, CDR2 SYDVKM. This chain's CDR3 is CASTTRGLAGDNEQFF. The CDR3 DNA reads TGTGCCAGCACCACAAGGGGACTAGCGGGGGACAATGAGCAGTTCTTC.

This clonotype showed up many times. V gene TRBV5-1 combines with J gene TRBJ2-1, with TRBD2 as a possible D gene (7 bases). The V end was cut by 4 bases, the J end by 9 bases, with 20 bases between. The CDR3 loop spans 15 amino acids. Germline CDR1 reads SGHRS; CDR2 reads YFSETQ. DNA of the CDR3: TGCGCCAGCAGCCCCCCCCGGGGGGCAGCAGTTGAGCAGTTCTTC. Residues: CASSPPRGAAVEQFF.

A word on this clonotype: A read error is possible here, since a much larger clone lies one base away. The rearrangement joins TRBV7-9 to TRBJ1-2, with D perhaps TRBD1 (6 bases). The length of the CDR3 is 14 residues. Germline values: CDR1 SEHNR, CDR2 FQNEAQ (reference sequence). The CDR3 sequence: CANSLADSNYGYTF. The CDR3, as DNA: TGTGCCAACAGCTTAGCGGACAGCAACTATGGCTACACCTTC.

The sample holds many counts of this clonotype. The chain is built from TRBV20-1 and TRBJ2-1, with D uncertain. The CDR3 is 15 amino acids. The V end was cut by 6 bases, the J end by 0 bases, with 15 bases between. CDR1 is DFQATT and CDR2 is SNEGSKA in the germline V gene (reference sequence). The CDR3 DNA reads as TGCAGTGCCCCACCCACCGGCCGCTCCTACAATGAGCAGTTCTTC. This codes for CSAPPTGRSYNEQFF.

This clonotype was observed many times. J is TRBJ2-7 and V is TRBV20-1; 9 nucleotides align to TRBD1. Unmatched junction bases numbered 3, after V lost 8 bases and J lost 4 bases. CDR1 is DFQATT, CDR2 SNEGSKA, per germline (reference sequence). The CDR3 consists of 11 residues. For the CDR3, the DNA is TGCAGTTCCGGGACAGGGTACGAGCAGTACTTC. Its protein is CSSGTGYEQYF.

This clonotype was picked up a small number of times. The chain couples TRBV7-9 to TRBJ2-2; D may correspond to TRBD1 or TRBD2 (5 bases each). V was shortened by 4 bases and J by 3 bases, with 12 bases between the two germline ends. Germline loops: CDR1 SEHNR, CDR2 FQNEAQ (reference sequence). This CDR3 contains 15 residues. Here the CDR3 DNA reads TGTGCCAGCAGCTCCACCGGGACCCACACCGGGGAGCTGTTTTTT. Protein: CASSSTGTHTGELFF. Variable domain in full (rest from reference TRBV7-9 and TRBJ2-2): DTGVSQNPRHKITKRGQNVTFRCDPISEHNRLYWYRQTLGQGPEFLTYFQNEAQLEKSRLLSDRFSAERPKGSFSTLEIQRTEQGDSAMYLCASSSTGTHTGELFFGEGSRLTVL.

In this sample, this clonotype turned up many times. The chain carries TRBV4-3 and TRBJ2-2; 9 bases are shared with TRBD1. The germline CDR1 and CDR2 sequences are LGHNA and YSLEER. The CDR3 contains 16 residues. V lost 4 bases and J lost 5; bases outside the gene matches: 8. CDR3 nucleotides: TGCGCCAGCAGCCCGAGGACAGGGGCTATAACCGGGGAGCTGTTTTTT. This encodes CASSPRTGAITGELFF.

Many counts were recorded for this clonotype. V is TRBV4-3 and J is TRBJ2-5, with 8 nucleotides matching TRBD2. Trimming at V came to 0 bases and at J to 3 bases, leaving 9 bases not matched to a gene. Germline V gives CDR1 LGHNA, CDR2 YSLEER. This CDR3 spans 17 amino acids. This CDR3 is CASSQDPAGGRKETQYF. CDR3 in DNA: TGCGCCAGCAGCCAAGATCCCGCGGGGGGCCGGAAAGAGACCCAGTACTTC.

This clonotype was counted ten times or more. In nucleotides, the CDR3 is TGTGCCAGCAGTACACTAACAGGGGGCAAGGGTGAAAAACTGTTTTTT. Its translation: CASSTLTGGKGEKLFF. J is TRBJ1-4 and V is TRBV12-3 or TRBV12-4; 9 bases are shared with TRBD1. V dropped 5 bases and J dropped 7; count of bases not matched to a gene: 11. The CDR3 loop spans 16 amino acids.

This clonotype was picked up many times. The V call is TRBV7-9, the J call TRBJ1-6; TRBD1 matches at 9 bases. The germline CDR1 and CDR2 sequences are SEHNR and FQNEAQ (reference sequence). The CDR3 has 13 residues. J lost 9 bases, V lost 5 bases, and 2 bases had no gene match. CDR3 DNA sequence: TGTGCCAGCAGCGGGGGACAGGGTTCACCCCTCCACTTT. This codes for CASSGGQGSPLHF.

This clonotype was observed many times. The gene calls are TRBV6-4 and TRBJ1-3; D ambiguous. The V end was cut by 6 bases, the J end by 0 bases, with 27 bases between. This CDR3 is built from 20 residues. CDR1 and CDR2 (germline): MRHNA, SNTAGT. Written as DNA, the CDR3 is TGTGCCAGCAGAACCCTACGGCCTTCCGAGGCCAGGAGCTCTGGAAACACCATATATTTT. Amino acid sequence: CASRTLRPSEARSSGNTIYF.